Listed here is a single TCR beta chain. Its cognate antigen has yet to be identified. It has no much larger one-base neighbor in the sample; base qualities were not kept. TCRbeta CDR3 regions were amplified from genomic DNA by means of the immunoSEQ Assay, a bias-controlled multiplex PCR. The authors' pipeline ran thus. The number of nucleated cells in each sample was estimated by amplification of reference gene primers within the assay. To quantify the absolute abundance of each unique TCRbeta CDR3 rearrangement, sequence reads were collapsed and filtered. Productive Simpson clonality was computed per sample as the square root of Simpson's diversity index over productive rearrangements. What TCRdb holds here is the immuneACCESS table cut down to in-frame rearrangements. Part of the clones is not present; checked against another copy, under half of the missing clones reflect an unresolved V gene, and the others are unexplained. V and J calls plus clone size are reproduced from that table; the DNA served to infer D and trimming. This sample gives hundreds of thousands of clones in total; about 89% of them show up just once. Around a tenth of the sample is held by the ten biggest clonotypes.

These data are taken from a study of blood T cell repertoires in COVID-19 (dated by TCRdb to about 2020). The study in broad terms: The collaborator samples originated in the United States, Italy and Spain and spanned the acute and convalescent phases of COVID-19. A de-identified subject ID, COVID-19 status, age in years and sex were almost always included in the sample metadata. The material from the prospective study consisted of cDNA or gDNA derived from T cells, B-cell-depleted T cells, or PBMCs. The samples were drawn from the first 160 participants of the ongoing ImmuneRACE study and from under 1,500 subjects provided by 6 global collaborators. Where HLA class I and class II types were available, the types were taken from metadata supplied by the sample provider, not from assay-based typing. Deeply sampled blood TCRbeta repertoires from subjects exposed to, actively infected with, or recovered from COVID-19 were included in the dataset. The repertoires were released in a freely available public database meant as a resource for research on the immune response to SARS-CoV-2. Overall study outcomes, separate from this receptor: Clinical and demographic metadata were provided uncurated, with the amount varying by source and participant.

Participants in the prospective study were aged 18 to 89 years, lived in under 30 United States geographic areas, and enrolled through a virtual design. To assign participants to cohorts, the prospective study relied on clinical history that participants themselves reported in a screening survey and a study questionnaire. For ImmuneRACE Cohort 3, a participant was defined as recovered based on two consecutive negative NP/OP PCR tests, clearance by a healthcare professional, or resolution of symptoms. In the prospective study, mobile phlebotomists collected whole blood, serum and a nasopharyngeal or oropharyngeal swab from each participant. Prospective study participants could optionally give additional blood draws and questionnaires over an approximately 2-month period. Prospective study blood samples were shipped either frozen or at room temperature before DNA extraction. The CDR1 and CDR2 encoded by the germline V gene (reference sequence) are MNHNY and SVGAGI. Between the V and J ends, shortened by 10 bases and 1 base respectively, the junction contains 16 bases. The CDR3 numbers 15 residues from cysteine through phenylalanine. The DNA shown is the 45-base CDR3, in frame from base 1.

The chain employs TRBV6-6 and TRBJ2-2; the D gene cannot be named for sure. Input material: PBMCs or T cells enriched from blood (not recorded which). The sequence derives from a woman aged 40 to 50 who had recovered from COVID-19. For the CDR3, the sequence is CAITTATLNTGELFF. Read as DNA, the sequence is TGTGCCATTACAACAGCTACCCTGAACACCGGGGAGCTGTTTTTT.